This entry is about one TCR beta chain. Antigen: not known. Other nucleotide sequences from this sample produce the same CDR3. Both 60 Vbeta primers and 13 Jbeta primers went into the PCR. The table came from immunoSEQ multiplex PCR; TCRdb's copy has only in-frame clones and leaves some out. The table includes 150,000 or so clones, over 65% detected once. This sample was included in a study of cytomegalovirus exposure and HLA in healthy donors. Findings and caveats of the study: The presence/absence work took it that sequencing depth was about the same across donors. It was 150 or so TCR beta chains that were listed as cytomegalovirus-associated. A later analysis linked 15,000 to 20,000 TCR beta sequences to HLA alleles at 0.05 false discovery rate.

The CDR3 length is 16 residues. Looked up from germline, CDR1 is SGDLS and CDR2 is YYNGEE. V gave up 2 bases and J gave up 5 bases, with 19 bases separating them. This TCR was sampled from a middle-aged woman in good health and CMV-seronegative. Sequences were obtained from PBMCs. The rearrangement joins TRBV9 to TRBJ2-5; D might be TRBD1 (5 bases). The CDR3 DNA follows: TGTGCCAGCAGCGTCGGGCCAACAGGTTCCCAGGAGACCCAGTACTTC. Translated, it gives CASSVGPTGSQETQYF.